This entry is about one T cell receptor (beta chain). Patients of the Seattle cohort, enrolled during active infection, were followed longitudinally. V was clipped by 5 bases and J by 3 bases, with 17 bases between them. There are 15 residues in the CDR3. The germline V gene has CDR1 SGHTA and CDR2 FQGTGA. This record belongs to a study of blood T cell repertoires in COVID-19. The overall study: From the United States, Italy and Spain came samples of acute and convalescent COVID-19. PBMCs, B-cell-depleted T cells, or T cells provided the cDNA or gDNA that made up the material.

TCRdb's copy holds only in-frame clones and misses some; the assay was immunoSEQ multiplex PCR. The table lists roughly 410,000 clones, approximately 89% of them singletons, with 2% to 2.5% in the top ten. The chain recombines TRBV7-3 with TRBJ2-7; no clear D gene. This receptor was identified in a woman between 55 and 75 years old with COVID-19, enrolled during active disease. The sample was peripheral blood. For the CDR3, the DNA is TGTGCCAGCAGCCCCGTGGCAGTACCCTTCTACGAGCAGTACTTC. Translated, it gives CASSPVAVPFYEQYF.